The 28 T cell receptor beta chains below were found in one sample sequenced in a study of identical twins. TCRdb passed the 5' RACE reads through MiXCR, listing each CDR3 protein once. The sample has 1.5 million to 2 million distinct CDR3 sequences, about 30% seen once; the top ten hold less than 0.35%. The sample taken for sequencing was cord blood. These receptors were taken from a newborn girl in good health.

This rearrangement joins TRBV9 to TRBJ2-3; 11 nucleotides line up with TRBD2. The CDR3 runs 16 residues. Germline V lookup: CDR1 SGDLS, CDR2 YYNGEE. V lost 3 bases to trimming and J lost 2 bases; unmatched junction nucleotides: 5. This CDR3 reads CASSALLAGDTDTQYF. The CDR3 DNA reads TGTGCCAGCAGCGCGCTACTAGCGGGGGACACAGATACGCAGTATTTT.

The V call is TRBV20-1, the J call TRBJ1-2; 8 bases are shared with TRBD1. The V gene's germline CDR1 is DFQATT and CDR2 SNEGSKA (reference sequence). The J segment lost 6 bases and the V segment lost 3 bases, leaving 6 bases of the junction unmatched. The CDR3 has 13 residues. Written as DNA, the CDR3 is TGCAGTGCTAGGGGACAGGTGGTGGATGGCTACACCTTC. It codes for CSARGQVVDGYTF.

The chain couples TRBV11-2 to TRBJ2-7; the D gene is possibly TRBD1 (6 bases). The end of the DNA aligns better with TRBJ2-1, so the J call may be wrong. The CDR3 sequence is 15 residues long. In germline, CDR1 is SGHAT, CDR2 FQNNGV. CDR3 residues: CASSELRDNSYEQFF. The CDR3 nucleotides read TGTGCCAGCAGCGAACTCAGGGACAACTCCTACGAGCAGTTCTTC.

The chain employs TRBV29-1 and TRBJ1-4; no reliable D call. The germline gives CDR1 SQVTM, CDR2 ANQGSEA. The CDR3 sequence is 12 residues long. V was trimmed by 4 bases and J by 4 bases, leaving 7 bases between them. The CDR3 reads CSVVGHNEKLFF. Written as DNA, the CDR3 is TGCAGCGTTGTAGGCCATAATGAAAAACTGTTTTTT.

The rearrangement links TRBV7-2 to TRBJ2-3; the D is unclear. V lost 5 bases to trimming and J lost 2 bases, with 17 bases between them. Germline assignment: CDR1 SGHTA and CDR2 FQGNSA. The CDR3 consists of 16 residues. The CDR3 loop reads CASSLVLAATTDTQYF. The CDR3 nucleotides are TGTGCCAGCAGCCTCGTATTAGCTGCTACCACAGATACGCAGTATTTT.

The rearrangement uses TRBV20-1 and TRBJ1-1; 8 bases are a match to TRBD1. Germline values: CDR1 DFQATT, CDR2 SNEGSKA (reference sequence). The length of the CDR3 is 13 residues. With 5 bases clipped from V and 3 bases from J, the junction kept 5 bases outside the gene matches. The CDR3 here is CSAAQGADTEAFF. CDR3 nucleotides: TGCAGTGCTGCTCAGGGGGCGGACACTGAAGCTTTCTTT.

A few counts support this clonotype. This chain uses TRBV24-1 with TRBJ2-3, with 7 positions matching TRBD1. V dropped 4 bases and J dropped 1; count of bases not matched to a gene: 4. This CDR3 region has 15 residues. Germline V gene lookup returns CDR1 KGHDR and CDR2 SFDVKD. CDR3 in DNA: TGTGCCACCAGTGAGGGGGACAGCCGCACAGATACGCAGTATTTT. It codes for CATSEGDSRTDTQYF.

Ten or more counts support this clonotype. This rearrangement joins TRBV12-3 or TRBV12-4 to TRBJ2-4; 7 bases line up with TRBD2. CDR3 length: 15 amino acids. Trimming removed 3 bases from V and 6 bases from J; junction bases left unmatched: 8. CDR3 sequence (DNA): TGTGCCAGCAGTTTGGGGGGGACTGGGGGAAACATTCAGTACTTC. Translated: CASSLGGTGGNIQYF.

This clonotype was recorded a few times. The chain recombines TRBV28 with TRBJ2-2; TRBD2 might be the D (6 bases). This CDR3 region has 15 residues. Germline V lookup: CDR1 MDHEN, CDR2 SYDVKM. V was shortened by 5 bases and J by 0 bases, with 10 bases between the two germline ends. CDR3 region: CASSPSGANTGELFF. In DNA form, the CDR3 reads TGTGCCAGCAGTCCTTCGGGGGCGAACACCGGGGAGCTGTTTTTT.

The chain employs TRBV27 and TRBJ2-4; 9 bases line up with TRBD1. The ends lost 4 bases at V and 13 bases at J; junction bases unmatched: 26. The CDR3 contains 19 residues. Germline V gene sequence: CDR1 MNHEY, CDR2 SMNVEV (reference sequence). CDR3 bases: TGTGCCAGCAGTTCCCTCTTTGCGACAGGGGGAGTGGGAGTTTGCGAACAGTACTTC. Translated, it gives CASSSLFATGGVGVCEQYF.

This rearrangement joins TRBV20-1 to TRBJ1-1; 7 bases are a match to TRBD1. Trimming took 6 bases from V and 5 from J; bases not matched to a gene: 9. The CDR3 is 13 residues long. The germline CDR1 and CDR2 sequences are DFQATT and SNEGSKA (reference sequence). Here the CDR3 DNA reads TGCAGTGCGCCGGACAGGTCCATGACTGAAGCTTTCTTT. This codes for CSAPDRSMTEAFF.

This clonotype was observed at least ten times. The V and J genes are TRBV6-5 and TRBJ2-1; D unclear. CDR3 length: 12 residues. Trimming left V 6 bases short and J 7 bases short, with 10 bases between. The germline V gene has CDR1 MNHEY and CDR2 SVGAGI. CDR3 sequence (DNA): TGTGCCAGCAGCTGGTCCCCGAATGAGCAGTTCTTC. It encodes CASSWSPNEQFF.

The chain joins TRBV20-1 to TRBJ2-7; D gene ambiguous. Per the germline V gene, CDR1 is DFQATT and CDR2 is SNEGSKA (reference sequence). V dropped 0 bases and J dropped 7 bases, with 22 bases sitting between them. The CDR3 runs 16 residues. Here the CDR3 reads CSARDYARIGPTEQYF. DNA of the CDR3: TGCAGTGCTAGAGATTACGCCAGGATCGGACCCACAGAGCAGTACTTC.

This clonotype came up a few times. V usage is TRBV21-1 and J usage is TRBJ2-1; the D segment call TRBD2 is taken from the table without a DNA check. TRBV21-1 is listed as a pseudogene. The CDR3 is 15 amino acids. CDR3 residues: CASSVVAGDYNEQFF. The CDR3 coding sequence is TGTGCCAGCAGCGTGGTTGCGGGAGACTACAATGAGCAGTTCTTC.

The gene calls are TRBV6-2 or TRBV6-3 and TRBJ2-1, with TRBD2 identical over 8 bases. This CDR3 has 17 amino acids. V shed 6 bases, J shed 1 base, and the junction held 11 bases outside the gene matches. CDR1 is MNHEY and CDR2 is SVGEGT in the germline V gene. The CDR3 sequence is CASSFLPSGSSYNEQFF. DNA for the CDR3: TGTGCCAGCAGCTTTCTCCCGAGCGGGAGTTCCTACAATGAGCAGTTCTTC.

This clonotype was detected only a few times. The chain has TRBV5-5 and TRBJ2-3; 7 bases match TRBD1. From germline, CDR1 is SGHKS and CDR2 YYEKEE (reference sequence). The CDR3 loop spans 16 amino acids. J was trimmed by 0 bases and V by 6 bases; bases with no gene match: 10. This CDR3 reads CASIQAGTASTDTQYF. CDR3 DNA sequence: TGTGCCAGCATCCAGGCCGGGACAGCAAGCACAGATACGCAGTATTTT.

CDR3 bases: TGTGCCATCAGTCCGGGACAGGTTGAGGGTGAAAAACTGTTTTTT. It codes for CAISPGQVEGEKLFF. The chain uses TRBV10-3 and TRBJ1-4; 8 bases align to TRBD1. J lost 7 bases, V lost 5 bases, and 9 bases had no gene match. This CDR3 has 15 amino acids. CDR1 and CDR2 (germline): ENHRY, SYGVKD.

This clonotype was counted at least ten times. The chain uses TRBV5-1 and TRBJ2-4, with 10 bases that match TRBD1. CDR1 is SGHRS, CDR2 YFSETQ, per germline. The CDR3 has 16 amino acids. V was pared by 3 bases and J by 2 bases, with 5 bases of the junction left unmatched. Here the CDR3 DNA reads TGCGCCAGCAGCTCGACAGGGGGCGCCTCCAAAAACATTCAGTACTTC. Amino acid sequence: CASSSTGGASKNIQYF.

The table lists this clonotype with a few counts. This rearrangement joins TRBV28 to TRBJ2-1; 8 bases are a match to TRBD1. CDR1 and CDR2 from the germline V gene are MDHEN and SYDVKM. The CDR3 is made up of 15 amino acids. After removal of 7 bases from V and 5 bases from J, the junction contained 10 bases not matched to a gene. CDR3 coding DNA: TGTGCCAGCACTTTTGACAGGGGTCGCCACAATGAGCAGTTCTTC. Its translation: CASTFDRGRHNEQFF.

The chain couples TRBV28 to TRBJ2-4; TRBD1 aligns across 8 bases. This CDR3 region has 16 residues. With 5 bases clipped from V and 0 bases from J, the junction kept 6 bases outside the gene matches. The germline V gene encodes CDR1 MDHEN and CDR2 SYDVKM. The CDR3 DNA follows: TGTGCCAGCAGTCCTGGACAGGGCCTAGCCAAAAACATTCAGTACTTC. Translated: CASSPGQGLAKNIQYF.

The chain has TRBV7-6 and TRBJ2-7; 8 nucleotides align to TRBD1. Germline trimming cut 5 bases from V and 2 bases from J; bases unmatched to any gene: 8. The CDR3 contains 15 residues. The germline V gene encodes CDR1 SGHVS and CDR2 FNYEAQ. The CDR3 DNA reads TGTGCCAGCAGCCTTGGACAGGGAAGGGCCTACGAGCAGTACTTC. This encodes CASSLGQGRAYEQYF. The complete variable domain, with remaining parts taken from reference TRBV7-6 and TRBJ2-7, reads GAGVSQSPRYKVTKRGQDVALRCDPISGHVSLYWYRQALGQGPEFLTYFNYEAQQDKSGLPNDRFSAERPEGSISTLTIQRTEQRDSAMYRCASSLGQGRAYEQYFGPGTRLTVT.

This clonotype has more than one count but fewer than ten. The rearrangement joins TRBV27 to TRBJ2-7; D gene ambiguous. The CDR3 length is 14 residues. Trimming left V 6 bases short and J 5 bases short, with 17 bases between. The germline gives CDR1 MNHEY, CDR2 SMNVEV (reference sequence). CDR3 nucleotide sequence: TGTGCCAGCAGGTACGGGCCTGGGGTCGACGAGCAGTACTTC. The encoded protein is CASRYGPGVDEQYF.

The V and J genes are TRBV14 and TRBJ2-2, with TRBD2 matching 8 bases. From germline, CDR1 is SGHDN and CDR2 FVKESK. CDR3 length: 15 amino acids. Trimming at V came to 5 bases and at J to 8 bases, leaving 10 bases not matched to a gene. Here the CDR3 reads CASSSVSGGRGELFF. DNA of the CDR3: TGTGCCAGCAGCTCCGTAAGCGGGGGAAGAGGGGAGCTGTTTTTT.

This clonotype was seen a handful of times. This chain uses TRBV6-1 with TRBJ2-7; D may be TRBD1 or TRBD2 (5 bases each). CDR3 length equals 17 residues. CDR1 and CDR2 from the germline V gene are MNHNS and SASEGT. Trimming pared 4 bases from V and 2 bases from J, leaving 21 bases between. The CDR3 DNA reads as TGTGCCAGCAGTGTCTCGTCAGGGAGCCTCAGGCCCTACGAGCAGTACTTC. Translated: CASSVSSGSLRPYEQYF.

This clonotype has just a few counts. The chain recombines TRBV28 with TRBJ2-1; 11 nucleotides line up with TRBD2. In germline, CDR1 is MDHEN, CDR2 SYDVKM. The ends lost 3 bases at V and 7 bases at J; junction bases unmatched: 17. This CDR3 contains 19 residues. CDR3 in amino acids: CASSFTPGLAVPARNEQFF. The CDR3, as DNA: TGTGCCAGCAGTTTTACTCCGGGACTAGCGGTCCCGGCTCGGAATGAGCAGTTCTTC. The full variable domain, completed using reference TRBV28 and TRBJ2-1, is DVKVTQSSRYLVKRTGEKVFLECVQDMDHENMFWYRQDPGLGLRLIYFSYDVKMKEKGDIPEGYSVSREKKERFSLILESASTNQTSMYLCASSFTPGLAVPARNEQFFGPGTRLTVL.

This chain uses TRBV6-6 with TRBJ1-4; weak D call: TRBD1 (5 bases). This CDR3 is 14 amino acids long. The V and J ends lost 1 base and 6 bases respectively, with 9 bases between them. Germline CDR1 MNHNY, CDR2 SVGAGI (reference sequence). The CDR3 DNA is TGTGCCAGCAGTTACTGGGACGGTGATGAAAAACTGTTTTTT. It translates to CASSYWDGDEKLFF.

The CDR3 is CASSLIGDRQYF. CDR3 in DNA: TGTGCCAGCAGCCTTATAGGGGACCGGCAGTACTTC. The genes are TRBV7-9 and TRBJ2-7; the D gene could be TRBD1 or TRBD2 (5 bases each). V gave up 5 bases and J gave up 9 bases, with 14 bases separating them. The CDR3 totals 12 residues. CDR1 SEHNR and CDR2 FQNEAQ come from the germline V gene (reference sequence).

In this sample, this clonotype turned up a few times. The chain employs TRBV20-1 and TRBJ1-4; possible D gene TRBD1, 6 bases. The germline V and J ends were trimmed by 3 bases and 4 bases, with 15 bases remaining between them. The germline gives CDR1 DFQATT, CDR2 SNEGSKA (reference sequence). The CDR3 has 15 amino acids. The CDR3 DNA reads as TGCAGTGCTAGTCGGGGGGCTAGGGGTAATGAAAAACTGTTTTTT. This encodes CSASRGARGNEKLFF.